The 26 T cell receptor beta chains in this list originate from one sample, sequenced in a study of blood T cells in healthy people across ages. Next came a second PCR, run for about 7 to 12 cycles, which used a sample-barcoded 5' primer along with a J-beta primer mix. TCRdb itself ran the 5' RACE reads through MiXCR, one entry per CDR3 protein. The table shows 550,000 to 750,000 distinct CDR3 sequences, with under 25% occurring only once. Sequenced material: blood. The source is a man in his 70s in good health.

The chain is built from TRBV7-9 and TRBJ1-1; 7 nucleotides match TRBD1. The CDR3 totals 15 residues. Unmatched junction bases numbered 13, after V lost 6 bases and J lost 6 bases. Per germline, CDR1 SEHNR and CDR2 FQNEAQ (reference sequence). This CDR3 is CASSVKQGSGAEAFF. In DNA form, the CDR3 reads TGTGCCAGCAGTGTCAAACAGGGGTCCGGGGCTGAAGCTTTCTTT. Drawing the rest from reference TRBV7-9 and TRBJ1-1, the complete variable domain is DTGVSQNPRHKITKRGQNVTFRCDPISEHNRLYWYRQTLGQGPEFLTYFQNEAQLEKSRLLSDRFSAERPKGSFSTLEIQRTEQGDSAMYLCASSVKQGSGAEAFFGQGTRLTVV.

The chain recombines TRBV10-3 with TRBJ2-3, with 8 bases aligning to TRBD2. Per the germline V gene, CDR1 is ENHRY and CDR2 is SYGVKD. J gave up 5 bases and V 2 bases, and 3 bases lay outside the gene matches. This CDR3 has 14 amino acids. The CDR3 DNA follows: TGTGCCATCAGTGAGGGGCTAGCGGGAGATACGCAGTATTTT. Its protein product is CAISEGLAGDTQYF.

This clonotype showed up just a few times. This sequence joins TRBV4-3 and TRBJ2-1; D is ambiguous. V lost 0 bases and J 6 bases, leaving 9 bases between the germline ends. Per germline, CDR1 LGHNA and CDR2 YSLEER. This CDR3 comprises 14 residues. CDR3 amino acids: CASSQEAYSNEQFF. The CDR3 coding sequence is TGCGCCAGCAGCCAAGAGGCTTACAGCAATGAGCAGTTCTTC.

DNA of the CDR3: TGTGCCAGCAGCTTCCGCCCAGACCCGGATAGGCAGTTCTTC. The encoded protein is CASSFRPDPDRQFF. The rearrangement links TRBV9 to TRBJ2-1, with D unresolved. V lost 4 bases, J lost 12 bases, and 20 bases lay in between. Per germline, CDR1 SGDLS and CDR2 YYNGEE. CDR3 length equals 14 residues.

The chain carries TRBV18 and TRBJ1-4; D not resolved. CDR1 and CDR2 from the germline V gene are KGHSH and LQKENI. The CDR3 extends over 15 amino acids. Trimming removed 6 bases from V and 0 bases from J, with 11 bases in between. This CDR3 reads CASSRSGATNEKLFF. The CDR3 DNA is TGTGCCAGCTCGCGATCAGGAGCAACTAATGAAAAACTGTTTTTT.

J is TRBJ1-2 and V is TRBV3-1, with 8 bases fitting TRBD1. Germline CDR1 LGHDT, CDR2 YNNKEL (reference sequence). The V and J ends lost 3 bases and 5 bases, in that order; junction bases with no gene match: 8. There are 15 residues in the CDR3. CDR3 loop: CASSHRQGIEYGYTF. The CDR3, as DNA: TGTGCCAGCAGCCACAGACAGGGGATCGAGTATGGCTACACCTTC.

The chain links TRBV2 to TRBJ2-6; no reliable D call. The CDR3 length is 16 residues. Germline V lookup: CDR1 SNHLY, CDR2 FYNNEI. V was cut by 0 bases and J by 0 bases, with 6 bases left in between. As DNA, the CDR3 is TGTGCCAGCAGTGAAGCGCGGATCTCTGGGGCCAACGTCCTGACTTTC. This gives the protein CASSEARISGANVLTF.

This clonotype has a handful of counts. The chain recombines TRBV20-1 with TRBJ1-4; D perhaps matches TRBD1 (6 bases). This CDR3 is built from 18 residues. Deletions cut 5 bases from V and 0 bases from J, with 22 bases between. The germline V gene has CDR1 DFQATT and CDR2 SNEGSKA (reference sequence). For the CDR3, the DNA is TGCAGTGCTCCTCTAGGAGCGGGGGCCTTTACAACTAATGAAAAACTGTTTTTT. Protein: CSAPLGAGAFTTNEKLFF.

This clonotype was counted many times. The V call is TRBV4-1, the J call TRBJ2-7; 7 bases map to TRBD2. Trimming removed 1 base from V and 2 bases from J; junction bases left unmatched: 5. This CDR3 has 15 amino acids. Per germline, CDR1 MGHRA and CDR2 YSYEKL. This CDR3 is CASSQVRERTYEQYF. The DNA of the CDR3 is TGCGCCAGCAGCCAAGTGCGGGAGAGGACCTACGAGCAGTACTTC.

This chain connects TRBV12-3 or TRBV12-4 to TRBJ1-6, with D unresolved. The CDR3 sequence is 11 residues long. Trimming took off 6 bases at V and 15 bases at J, with 12 bases between the two ends. Here the CDR3 DNA reads TGTGCCAGCAGCCTAACCAGCCACCTCCACTTT. Protein: CASSLTSHLHF.

V usage is TRBV7-2 and J usage is TRBJ2-3; TRBD2 agrees at 9 bases. V lost 5 bases and J lost 4; bases outside the gene matches: 7. Per germline, CDR1 SGHTA and CDR2 FQGNSA. The CDR3 runs to 15 residues. The chain's CDR3 is CASSISGSWADTQYF. CDR3 coding DNA: TGTGCCAGCAGCATTAGCGGGAGCTGGGCAGATACGCAGTATTTT.

This clonotype appeared a few times. The rearrangement links TRBV7-2 to TRBJ2-7, with TRBD2 matching over 7 bases. Losses at the gene ends were 5 bases for V and 3 bases for J; bases not matched to a gene: 13. CDR3 size: 16 residues. Germline V lookup: CDR1 SGHTA, CDR2 FQGNSA. DNA of the CDR3: TGTGCCAGCAGCCAAAGCACCGGGACTATGAGCTACGAGCAGTACTTC. As protein: CASSQSTGTMSYEQYF.

Only a few counts were recorded for this clonotype. The chain's CDR3 is CSGALGAGGSYEQYF. Here the CDR3 DNA reads TGCAGCGGGGCACTGGGAGCGGGAGGTTCCTACGAGCAGTACTTC. The chain carries TRBV29-1 and TRBJ2-7, with 9 bases that match TRBD2. This CDR3 comprises 15 residues. Per the germline V gene, CDR1 is SQVTM and CDR2 is ANQGSEA. V lost 7 bases to trimming and J lost 1 base; unmatched junction nucleotides: 11.

This chain joins TRBV4-2 and TRBJ2-5, with 7 positions matching TRBD2. Germline lookup yields CDR1 LGHNA and CDR2 YNFKEQ. V was clipped by 3 bases and J by 9 bases; unmatched bases: 19. The CDR3 contains 17 residues. The CDR3, as DNA: TGTGCCAGCAGCCAGGCGCCTGGGGCTAGCGGAAAATCGGCCCAGTACTTC. Protein sequence: CASSQAPGASGKSAQYF.

The rearrangement links TRBV27 to TRBJ2-5; 14 nucleotides align to TRBD2. TRBJ2-1 matches the DNA end more closely, so the J call is doubtful. The germline CDR1 and CDR2 sequences are MNHEY and SMNVEV (reference sequence). CDR3 length: 15 amino acids. CDR3 DNA sequence: TGTGCCAGCAGGGGGACTAGCGGGAGTCAGAATGAGCAGTTCTTC. Protein sequence: CASRGTSGSQNEQFF.

This clonotype was seen a few times. V gene TRBV9 combines with J gene TRBJ2-7, with D possibly being TRBD1 (6 bases). The CDR3 extends over 14 amino acids. CDR1 is SGDLS and CDR2 is YYNGEE in the germline V gene. V gave up 0 bases and J gave up 2 bases, with 9 bases separating them. CDR3 in DNA: TGTGCCAGCAGCGTAGAGGGGGACCCCTACGAGCAGTACTTC. Translation: CASSVEGDPYEQYF.

This clonotype has more than one count but fewer than ten. The V and J genes are TRBV7-2 and TRBJ2-4, with TRBD2 identical over 12 bases. The germline gives CDR1 SGHTA, CDR2 FQGNSA. Trimming removed 4 bases from V and 5 bases from J; junction bases left unmatched: 3. The CDR3 is made up of 15 amino acids. CDR3 nucleotides: TGTGCCAGCAGCTCGGGACTAGCGGGTGAAAACATTCAGTACTTC. This encodes CASSSGLAGENIQYF.

The CDR3 nucleotides are TGTGCCAGCAGCCGAGGACAGGGCGGCAATCAGCCCCAGCATTTT. The encoded protein is CASSRGQGGNQPQHF. This chain links TRBV12-3 or TRBV12-4 with TRBJ1-5, with 8 bases that match TRBD1. V was pared by 6 bases and J by 2 bases, with 6 bases of the junction left unmatched. The CDR3 is 15 amino acids.

About this clonotype itself: A much larger clone differs from this one at a single base, so this may be a read error. The CDR3 ends on some other residue instead of the conserved phenylalanine or tryptophan, so this is likely a read error. V gene TRBV10-3 combines with J gene TRBJ1-6, with TRBD1 as a possible D gene (6 bases). The CDR3 covers 16 residues. V shed 2 bases and J shed 7 bases, with 15 bases lying between them. The germline gives CDR1 ENHRY, CDR2 SYGVKD. CDR3 DNA: TGTGCCATCAGTGAGATAGCGGGGGGCGCAAATTCACCCCTCCACCTT. Translated: CAISEIAGGANSPLHL.

V usage is TRBV29-1 and J usage is TRBJ1-2; possibly TRBD1 for D (5 bases). Trimming pared 0 bases from V and 4 bases from J, leaving 9 bases between. Germline values: CDR1 SQVTM, CDR2 ANQGSEA. This CDR3 contains 13 residues. The CDR3 DNA follows: TGCAGCGTTGAAGAGTGGCAGGGCTATGGCTACACCTTC. Residues: CSVEEWQGYGYTF.

This clonotype was recorded a few times. The J gene is TRBJ1-5, the V gene TRBV5-5, with a tentative D call TRBD1 (5 bases). From germline, CDR1 is SGHKS and CDR2 YYEKEE (reference sequence). This CDR3 contains 14 residues. The V end lost 4 bases, the J end lost 3 bases, and 11 bases lay between the germline ends. CDR3 DNA: TGTGCCAGCAGCGGGGGGATTTACAATCAGCCCCAGCATTTT. Amino acid sequence: CASSGGIYNQPQHF.

This chain connects TRBV5-1 to TRBJ2-3, with D perhaps TRBD2 (5 bases). The V end lost 0 bases, the J end lost 5 bases, and 19 bases lay between the germline ends. This CDR3 region has 17 residues. Germline CDR1 and CDR2: SGHRS and YFSETQ. The CDR3: CASSLGSSSLFGDTQYF. The DNA of the CDR3 is TGCGCCAGCAGCTTGGGGTCGTCTAGCTTGTTTGGAGATACGCAGTATTTT.

This clonotype was seen a handful of times. The chain has TRBV2 and TRBJ2-5; 10 positions match TRBD2. TRBJ2-7 explains the end of the DNA better; the J call may be wrong. CDR1 is SNHLY, CDR2 FYNNEI, per germline. The CDR3 loop spans 15 amino acids. The chain's CDR3 is CASSEVGTSVYEQYF. CDR3 nucleotides: TGTGCCAGCAGTGAAGTCGGGACTAGCGTATACGAGCAGTACTTC.

This rearrangement joins TRBV2 to TRBJ2-5, with 12 bases identical to TRBD1. The J call is doubtful: the DNA matches TRBJ2-1 better. Germline CDR1 SNHLY, CDR2 FYNNEI. CDR3 length: 13 amino acids. The CDR3 DNA reads as TGTGCCAGCAGCGGGGACAGGGGGCAGGAGCAGTTCTTC. Translation gives CASSGDRGQEQFF.

J is TRBJ1-1 and V is TRBV28, with D possibly TRBD1 on 6 matching bases. The germline gives CDR1 MDHEN, CDR2 SYDVKM. Trimming took off 6 bases at V and 2 bases at J, with 13 bases between the two ends. CDR3 length equals 14 residues. The CDR3 DNA is TGTGCCAGCAGGAATTCAGGGGACAACACTGAAGCTTTCTTT. This encodes CASRNSGDNTEAFF.

The chain employs TRBV6-1 and TRBJ2-5; D is undetermined. This CDR3 has 15 residues. The germline V gene has CDR1 MNHNS and CDR2 SASEGT. V was clipped by 1 base and J by 3 bases, with 12 bases between them. CDR3 amino acids: CASSEGLGREETQYF. CDR3 bases: TGTGCCAGCAGTGAAGGTCTAGGCCGAGAAGAGACCCAGTACTTC.